This T cell receptor beta chain appears in the sequencing data of a study of T cells in Graves' hyperthyroidism and ophthalmopathy (dated by TCRdb to 2018 to 2020). The study in broad terms: Peripheral blood was collected at initial diagnosis, before any treatment. To identify TCR V-J signatures that set the groups apart, the researchers used a discovery cohort of about a hundred patients, made up of under 45 with Graves' ophthalmopathy and about 60 with stable Graves' hyperthyroidism. Whether ophthalmopathy could be predicted prospectively was tested in an independent validation cohort made up of about 20 hyperthyroidism patients plus 17 patients who later progressed to ophthalmopathy. The 95 to 100 discovery patients were randomly split 7:3 into training and test sets. Thyroid tissue and blood T-cell repertoires from about six Graves' hyperthyroidism patients were also compared in the study. Once sampling was done, hyperthyroidism patients were given methimazole at a starting dose of 30 mg daily, whereas ophthalmopathy patients were given high-dose intravenous methylprednisolone. TCR Vbeta CDR3 sequencing of 120 to 150 peripheral blood samples (over 40 ophthalmopathy, 75 to 85 hyperthyroidism and roughly 17 progressor patients) is reported in the paper. Results the study describes overall, beyond this receptor: A 13 V-J signature model separated ophthalmopathy from stable hyperthyroidism, with around 90% sensitivity and 81% to 83% specificity in cross-validation and 80%/75% in testing. During validation, the model predicted progression to ophthalmopathy a median of roughly six months ahead of onset, with more than 55% sensitivity and 72.22% specificity. Most expanded thyroid clonotypes (frequency above 0.001) were also detected in blood, a finding suggesting that blood repertoires may reflect thyroid immune responses. No statistical method was used to set the sample size in advance, and investigators knew the group allocation.

This clonotype was counted at least ten times. Its antigen remains unidentified. The input lacks base qualities; no much larger clone sits a single base away. Amplification of TCR beta CDR3 regions was carried out from RNA transcripts. For the first round of RT-PCR on the TCR CDR3, the HTBI primer set was used together with the Qiagen OneStep RT-PCR kit. Libraries were constructed in a second round of multiplex PCR, after which size selection and purification were carried out. Paired-end sequencing of the libraries was performed with 100 bp reads on an Illumina HiSeq2000. The study's own analysis went as follows. SOAPnuke was used to process the raw data, with reads discarded if the reads contained adapters or uncalled bases, had a mean Phred below 15, or lacked an exact constant-primer or identifier match. High-quality paired reads were merged using COPE v1.2.5, and each unique nucleotide sequence was defined as a clonotype. MiTCR v1.1 was used to align the clonotypes against IMGT TRBV, TRBD and TRBJ reference segments. Only V-J combinations with frequency above 0.0001, covering 99% to 99.2% of repertoires, were analysed. A TCS score was defined as the ratio of F50 (clonal expansion) to E x V (chaos), with BLOSUM62-based TCRdist applied between CDR3 peptides within each V-J. Welch's t-statistics and random forest reduced 500 to 550 V-J features to 13, which were used in a naive Bayes classifier (R e1071). The public reads were run again by TCRdb, first through fastp at Q25 and then through MiXCR, and only productive beta chains were kept. Each entry is one CDR3 protein sequence, shown with its most common DNA and genes. For this entry, the V and J calls and clone size follow TCRdb and not the study's own pipeline. For this sample the table gives roughly 660,000 distinct CDR3 sequences, of which 17% were detected only once. Together, the top ten hold around a sixth of the sample.

Including cysteine and phenylalanine, the CDR3 has 14 amino acids. Of the read, only the CDR3 DNA is kept; its 42 bases are in frame from base 1. V was cut back by 4 bases and J by 5 bases, leaving a gap of 14 bases between them. Graves' hyperthyroidism was defined as stable when no progression to ophthalmopathy occurred over 18 months of follow-up. Hyperthyroidism patients were newly diagnosed, had a disease duration of under 2 months, and were aged 18 to 65 years. Exclusion was applied to patients with uncontrolled infections, other autoimmune diseases, pregnancy or lactation. Diagnoses were established on the basis of clinical symptoms, serum thyroxine and TRAb, thyroid ultrasound, and orbital computed tomography. Ficoll-Paque density gradient centrifugation was used to isolate PBMCs from about 9.4 ml of fresh peripheral blood. Total RNA was extracted with Trizol reagent, and quality was checked on an Agilent 2100 Bioanalyzer.

The specimen sequenced was blood. Here the chain combines TRBV12-3 or TRBV12-4 and TRBJ2-5; TRBD2 is a possible D gene, resting on 7 matching bases. This receptor was obtained from a man over 45 with Graves' hyperthyroidism. The CDR3 has the sequence CASSSHREGETQYF. The nucleotides are TGTGCCAGCAGTTCGCACAGGGAGGGGGAGACCCAGTACTTC.